The entry that follows covers one T cell receptor (beta chain) sequence. The record originates from a study of blood T cell repertoires in COVID-19. Study-wide background: PBMCs, B-cell-depleted T cells, or T cells provided the cDNA or gDNA that made up the material.

Generated by immunoSEQ multiplex PCR, the TCRdb table keeps only in-frame clones and is missing some. The data hold under 250,000 clones, with about 86% observed a single time. The sequence derives from a man between 45 and 60 years old with active or convalescent COVID-19. Sequenced: peripheral blood.

CDR3 sequence reads: CASSQVTGSTEAFF. DNA of the CDR3: TGTGCCAGCAGCCAAGTCACGGGTAGCACTGAAGCTTTCTTT. The genes are TRBV6-5 and TRBJ1-1, with D unclear. The CDR3 extends over 14 amino acids. Germline V gene lookup returns CDR1 MNHEY and CDR2 SVGAGI. Trimming removed 6 bases from V and 4 bases from J, with 15 bases in between.